The entry below describes one T cell receptor (beta chain). No antigen is known for it. TCRdb's table, derived via immunoSEQ multiplex PCR, lists solely in-frame clones and lacks some. Among tens of thousands of clones listed, 90% were seen once. These data belong to a study of OX40 agonist ivuxolimab in advanced cancers. The overall study: A mean age of 60 years, range about 20 to 90, was recorded, and under 85% were male. Partial responses, seen in three patients, involved one hepatocellular carcinoma and two cutaneous melanomas.

General study findings and limits: CD4+ T cells averaged fewer expanded clones than CD8+ T cells.

V was pared by 0 bases and J by 6 bases, with 15 bases between. Germline loops: CDR1 SGHNT, CDR2 YENEEA. The CDR3 covers 15 residues. The rearrangement joins TRBV11-3 to TRBJ2-7, with D possibly matching TRBD1 (6 bases). Sequences were derived from CD4+ or CD8+ T cells sorted from blood, sampled in a trial of the OX40 agonist ivuxolimab. The sequence was collected from an adult with an advanced solid tumor such as melanoma, head and neck, liver or kidney cancer. The CDR3 is CASSLERAGAGEQYF. CDR3 nucleotides: TGTGCCAGCAGCTTAGAAAGAGCAGGGGCCGGCGAGCAGTACTTC.